The 9 T cell receptor beta chains below were found in one sample sequenced in a study of control samples from healthy donors and cancer patients. Sequenced by immunoSEQ multiplex PCR; TCRdb stores in-frame clones only, minus some. The top ten hold 6% to 8% of the sample, which has about 75,000 clones, approximately 94% seen once. Source material: blood. The source of these receptors is a woman aged 40 to 50 in good health.

This clone was counted once. The V call is TRBV4-1, the J call TRBJ1-4; D call uncertain. There are 14 residues in the CDR3. Per germline, CDR1 MGHRA and CDR2 YSYEKL. Trimming cost V 2 bases and J 4 bases, with 8 bases left between them. The CDR3, as DNA: TGCGCCAGCAGCCAATTTTCGGGTAATGAAAAACTGTTTTTT. As protein: CASSQFSGNEKLFF.

J is TRBJ1-5 and V is TRBV3-1 (or the pseudogene TRBV3-2), with D unresolved. V was shortened by 0 bases and J by 7 bases, with 10 bases between the two germline ends. CDR1 is LGHDT and CDR2 is YNNKEL in the germline V gene (reference sequence). The CDR3 covers 14 residues. Here the CDR3 reads CASSQDLTGQPQHF. CDR3 DNA: TGTGCCAGCAGCCAAGACCTGACGGGCCAGCCCCAGCATTTT.

This clone was observed once. The chain has TRBV28 and TRBJ2-1; 9 nucleotides agree with TRBD1. V lost 6 bases and J lost 7; bases outside the gene matches: 10. CDR1 is MDHEN, CDR2 SYDVKM, per germline. The CDR3 loop spans 15 amino acids. CDR3 in DNA: TGTGCCAGCAGCACAGGGGGCGCCGGTAATAATGAGCAGTTCTTC. Encoded protein: CASSTGGAGNNEQFF.

V and J are TRBV7-9 and TRBJ2-1; D possibly corresponds to TRBD1 (6 bases). The germline V gene has CDR1 SEHNR and CDR2 FQNEAQ (reference sequence). This CDR3 has 14 residues. Trimming took 11 bases from V and 6 from J, leaving 20 bases between them. The CDR3 reads CAAPGTMELNEQFF. The CDR3 nucleotides read TGTGCCGCCCCCGGGACAATGGAGCTCAATGAGCAGTTCTTC.

The chain employs TRBV18 and TRBJ2-7, with D possibly TRBD1 on 5 matching bases. The germline V and J ends were trimmed by 3 bases and 4 bases, with 13 bases remaining between them. Germline V CDR1 and CDR2: KGHSH, LQKENI. The CDR3 loop spans 14 amino acids. The CDR3 here is CASSPPGAAYEQYF. For the CDR3, the DNA is TGTGCCAGCTCACCCCCTGGGGCGGCTTACGAGCAGTACTTC.

CDR3 sequence (DNA): TGTGCCAGCAGTACCCTTAGGCAGTTCTTC. Encoded protein: CASSTLRQFF. The chain combines TRBV27 with TRBJ2-1; no reliable D call. Trimming left V 5 bases short and J 12 bases short, with 8 bases between. The CDR3 totals 10 residues. Germline V gene lookup returns CDR1 MNHEY and CDR2 SMNVEV (reference sequence).

The chain uses TRBV29-1 and TRBJ2-7; D uncertain. Germline CDR1 is SQVTM and CDR2 is ANQGSEA. This CDR3 contains 11 residues. Trimming removed 4 bases at V and 0 bases at J, with 4 bases between. In DNA, the CDR3 is TGCAGCGTTGGGGGCTCCTACGAGCAGTACTTC. Its translation is CSVGGSYEQYF.

The chain carries TRBV7-2 and TRBJ1-2; D remains ambiguous. Trimming left V 2 bases short and J 4 bases short, with 17 bases between. The V gene's germline CDR1 is SGHTA and CDR2 FQGNSA. The CDR3 has 16 residues. CDR3: CASSLTFPGMGYGYTF. For the CDR3, the DNA is TGTGCCAGCAGCTTAACTTTTCCGGGGATGGGCTATGGCTACACCTTC.

The chain has TRBV12-3 or TRBV12-4 and TRBJ2-1, with 8 bases identical to TRBD1. V gave up 6 bases and J gave up 10 bases; unmatched junction bases: 8. The CDR3 is 13 residues long. The CDR3 is CASRHPTGVEQFF. CDR3 nucleotide sequence: TGTGCCAGCAGACACCCGACAGGGGTGGAGCAGTTCTTC.